The 3 T cell receptor beta chains presented below share a single source sample, sequenced in a study of blood T cell repertoires in COVID-19. Method: immunoSEQ multiplex PCR; TCRdb's copy keeps in-frame clones and lacks some. The data contain about 400,000 clones, 70% to 90% of them singletons. Specimen: peripheral blood. The receptor source for this set is a human donor in a cohort sampled during active COVID-19.

In its sample, this clone was seen once. This chain uses TRBV10-3 with TRBJ1-2; TRBD1 might be the D (6 bases). Germline CDR1 ENHRY, CDR2 SYGVKD. V was pared by 10 bases and J by 7 bases, with 16 bases between. The CDR3 covers 12 residues. Here the CDR3 reads CATLGTRGGYTF. In DNA, the CDR3 is TGTGCCACCCTGGGGACCAGGGGTGGCTACACCTTC.

This clone appeared a single time. The V and J genes are TRBV7-9 and TRBJ1-1, with D perhaps matching TRBD1 (6 bases). V lost 5 bases and J lost 4, with 14 bases in between. The CDR3 is 14 amino acids. Germline CDR1 SEHNR, CDR2 FQNEAQ (reference sequence). The chain's CDR3 is CASSIGVGGTEAFF. The CDR3 nucleotides are TGTGCCAGCAGCATAGGTGTAGGGGGCACTGAAGCTTTCTTT.

This sequence joins TRBV2 and TRBJ1-4, with no clear D. With 6 bases removed from V and 0 bases from J, the gap between germline ends came to 11 bases. The CDR3 consists of 15 residues. CDR1 and CDR2 (germline): SNHLY, FYNNEI. The CDR3 DNA follows: TGTGCCAGCAGCCAATACAGAGCAACTAATGAAAAACTGTTTTTT. Translated: CASSQYRATNEKLFF.